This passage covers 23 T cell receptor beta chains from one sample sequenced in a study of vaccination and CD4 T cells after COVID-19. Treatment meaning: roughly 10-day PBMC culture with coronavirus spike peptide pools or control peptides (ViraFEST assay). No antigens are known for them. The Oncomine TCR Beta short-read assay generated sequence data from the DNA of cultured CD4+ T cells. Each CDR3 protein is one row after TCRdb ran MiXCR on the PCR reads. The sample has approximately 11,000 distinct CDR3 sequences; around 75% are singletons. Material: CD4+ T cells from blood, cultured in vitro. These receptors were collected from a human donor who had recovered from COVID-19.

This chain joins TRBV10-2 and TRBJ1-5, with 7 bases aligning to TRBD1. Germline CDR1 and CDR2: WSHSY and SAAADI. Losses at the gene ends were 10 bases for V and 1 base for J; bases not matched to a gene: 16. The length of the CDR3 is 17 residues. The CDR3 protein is CATQGGPKGRSNQPQHF. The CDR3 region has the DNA TGCGCCACCCAGGGGGGGCCGAAGGGGCGAAGCAATCAGCCCCAGCATTTT.

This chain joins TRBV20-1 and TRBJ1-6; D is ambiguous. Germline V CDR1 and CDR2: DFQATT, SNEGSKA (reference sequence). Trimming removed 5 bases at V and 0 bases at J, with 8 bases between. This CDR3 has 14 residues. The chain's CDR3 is CSAEPGSYNSPLHF. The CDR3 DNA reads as TGCAGTGCTGAGCCAGGCTCCTATAATTCACCCCTCCACTTT.

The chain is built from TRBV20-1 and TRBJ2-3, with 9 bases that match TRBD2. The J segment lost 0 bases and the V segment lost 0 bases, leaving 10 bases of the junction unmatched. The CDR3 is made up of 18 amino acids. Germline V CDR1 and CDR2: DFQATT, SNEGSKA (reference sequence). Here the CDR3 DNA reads TGCAGTGCTAGAGATCGGCTAGCGGGGAATCCTAGCACAGATACGCAGTATTTT. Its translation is CSARDRLAGNPSTDTQYF.

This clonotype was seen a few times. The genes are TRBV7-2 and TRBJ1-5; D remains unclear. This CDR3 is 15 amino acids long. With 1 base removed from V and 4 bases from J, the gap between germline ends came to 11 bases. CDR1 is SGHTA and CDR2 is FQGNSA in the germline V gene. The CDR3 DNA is TGTGCCAGCAGCTTAGATCCGGGTCATAATCAGCCCCAGCATTTT. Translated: CASSLDPGHNQPQHF.

CDR3 sequence reads: CASSRTGVRETQYF. Written as DNA, the CDR3 is TGTGCCAGCAGTAGGACAGGGGTTCGGGAGACCCAGTACTTC. V and J are TRBV6-2 or TRBV6-3 and TRBJ2-5, with 9 positions matching TRBD1. The CDR3 loop spans 14 amino acids. Germline CDR1 reads MNHEY; CDR2 reads SVGEGT. Unmatched junction bases numbered 6, after V lost 5 bases and J lost 5 bases.

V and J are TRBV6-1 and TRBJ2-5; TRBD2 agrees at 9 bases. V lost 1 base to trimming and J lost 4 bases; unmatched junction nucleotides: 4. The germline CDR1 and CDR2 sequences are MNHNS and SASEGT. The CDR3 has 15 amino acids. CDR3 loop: CASSEGLAGRETQYF. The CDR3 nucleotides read TGTGCCAGCAGTGAAGGGCTAGCGGGAAGAGAGACCCAGTACTTC.

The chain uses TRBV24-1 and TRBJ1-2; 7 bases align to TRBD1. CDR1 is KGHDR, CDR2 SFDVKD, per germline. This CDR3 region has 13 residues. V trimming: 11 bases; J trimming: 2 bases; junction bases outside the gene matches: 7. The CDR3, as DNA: TGTGCCATCTCCCGGGACAGCAACTATGGCTACACCTTC. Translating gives CAISRDSNYGYTF.

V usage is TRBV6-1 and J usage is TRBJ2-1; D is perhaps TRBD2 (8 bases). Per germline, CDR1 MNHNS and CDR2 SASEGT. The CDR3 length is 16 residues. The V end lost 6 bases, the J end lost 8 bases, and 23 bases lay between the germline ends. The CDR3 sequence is CASSPGGSGRRHEQFF. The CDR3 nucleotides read TGTGCCAGCAGCCCAGGGGGGAGCGGGAGACGGCATGAGCAGTTCTTC.

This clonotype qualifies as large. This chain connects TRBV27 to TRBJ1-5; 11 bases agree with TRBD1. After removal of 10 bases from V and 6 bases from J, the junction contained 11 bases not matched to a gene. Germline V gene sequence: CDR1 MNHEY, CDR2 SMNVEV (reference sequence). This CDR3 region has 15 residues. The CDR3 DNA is TGTGCCACCTCCAGTTGGACAGGGGGCGGTCAGCCCCAGCATTTT. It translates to CATSSWTGGGQPQHF.

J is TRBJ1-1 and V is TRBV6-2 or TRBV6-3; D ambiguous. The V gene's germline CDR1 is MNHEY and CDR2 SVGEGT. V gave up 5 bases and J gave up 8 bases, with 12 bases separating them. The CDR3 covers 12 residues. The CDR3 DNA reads TGTGCCAGCAGTAGAGGGCCACGAGAAGCTTTCTTT. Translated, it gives CASSRGPREAFF.

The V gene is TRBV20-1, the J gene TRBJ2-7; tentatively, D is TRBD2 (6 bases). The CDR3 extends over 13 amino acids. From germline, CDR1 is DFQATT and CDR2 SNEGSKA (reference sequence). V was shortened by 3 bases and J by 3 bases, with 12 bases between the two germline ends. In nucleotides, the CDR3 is TGCAGTGCTAGTGTGGGCGGGGTCTACGAGCAGTACTTC. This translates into CSASVGGVYEQYF.

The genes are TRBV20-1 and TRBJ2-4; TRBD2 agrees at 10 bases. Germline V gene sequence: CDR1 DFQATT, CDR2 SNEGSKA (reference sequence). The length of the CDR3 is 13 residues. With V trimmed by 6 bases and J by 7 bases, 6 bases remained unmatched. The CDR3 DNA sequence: TGCAGTGCCAGCGGGACTAGCGAGAACATTCAGTACTTC. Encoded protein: CSASGTSENIQYF.

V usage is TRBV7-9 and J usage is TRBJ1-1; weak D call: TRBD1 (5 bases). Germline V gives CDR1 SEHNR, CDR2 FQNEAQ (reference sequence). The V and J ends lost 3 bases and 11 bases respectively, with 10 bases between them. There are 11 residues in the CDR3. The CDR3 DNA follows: TGTGCCAGCAGCTTGAGGGGTCCCGCTTTCTTT. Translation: CASSLRGPAFF. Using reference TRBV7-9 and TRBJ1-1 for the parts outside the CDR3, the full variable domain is DTGVSQNPRHKITKRGQNVTFRCDPISEHNRLYWYRQTLGQGPEFLTYFQNEAQLEKSRLLSDRFSAERPKGSFSTLEIQRTEQGDSAMYLCASSLRGPAFFGQGTRLTVV.

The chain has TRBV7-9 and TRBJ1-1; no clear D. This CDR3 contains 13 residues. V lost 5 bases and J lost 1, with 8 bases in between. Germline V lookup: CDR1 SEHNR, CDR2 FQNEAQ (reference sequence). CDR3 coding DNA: TGTGCCAGCAGCGGGCGGGGGAACACTGAAGCTTTCTTT. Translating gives CASSGRGNTEAFF. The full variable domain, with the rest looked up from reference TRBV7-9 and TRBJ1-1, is DTGVSQNPRHKITKRGQNVTFRCDPISEHNRLYWYRQTLGQGPEFLTYFQNEAQLEKSRLLSDRFSAERPKGSFSTLEIQRTEQGDSAMYLCASSGRGNTEAFFGQGTRLTVV.

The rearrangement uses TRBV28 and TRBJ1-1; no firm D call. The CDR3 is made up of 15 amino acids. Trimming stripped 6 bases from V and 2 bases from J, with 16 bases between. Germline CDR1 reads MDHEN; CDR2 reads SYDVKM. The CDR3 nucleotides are TGTGCCAGCAGCCCTTCCCGAGTAAGTAACACTGAAGCTTTCTTT. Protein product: CASSPSRVSNTEAFF.

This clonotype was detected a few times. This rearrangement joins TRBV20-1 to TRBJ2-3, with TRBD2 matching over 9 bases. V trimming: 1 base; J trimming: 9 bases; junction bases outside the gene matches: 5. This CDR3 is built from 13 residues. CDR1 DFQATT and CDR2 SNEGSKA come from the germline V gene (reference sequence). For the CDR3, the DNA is TGCAGTGCTAGAGGACTAGCGGCTCGGACGCAGTATTTT. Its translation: CSARGLAARTQYF.

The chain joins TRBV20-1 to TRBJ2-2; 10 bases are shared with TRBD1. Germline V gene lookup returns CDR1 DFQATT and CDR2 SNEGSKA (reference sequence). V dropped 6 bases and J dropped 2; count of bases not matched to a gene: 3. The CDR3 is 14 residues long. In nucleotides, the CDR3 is TGCAGTGCACCGACAGGGGGCAACACCGGGGAGCTGTTTTTT. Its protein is CSAPTGGNTGELFF.

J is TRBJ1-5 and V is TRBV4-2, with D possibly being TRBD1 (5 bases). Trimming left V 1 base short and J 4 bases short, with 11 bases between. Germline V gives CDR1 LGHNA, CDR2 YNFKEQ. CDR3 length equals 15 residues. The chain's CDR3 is CASSQGGAGNQPQHF. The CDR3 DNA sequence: TGTGCCAGCAGCCAAGGTGGCGCAGGGAATCAGCCCCAGCATTTT.

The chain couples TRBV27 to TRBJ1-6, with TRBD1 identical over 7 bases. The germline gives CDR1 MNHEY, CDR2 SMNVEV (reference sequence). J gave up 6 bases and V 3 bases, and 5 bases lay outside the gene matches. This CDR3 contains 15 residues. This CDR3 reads CASSFSGTVNSPLHF. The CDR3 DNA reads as TGTGCCAGCAGTTTTAGTGGGACAGTTAATTCACCCCTCCACTTT.

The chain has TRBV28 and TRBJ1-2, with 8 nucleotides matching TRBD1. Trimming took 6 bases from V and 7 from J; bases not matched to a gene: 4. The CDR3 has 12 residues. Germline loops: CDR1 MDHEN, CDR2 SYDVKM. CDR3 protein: CASRQGGGGYTF. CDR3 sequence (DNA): TGTGCCAGCAGACAGGGGGGTGGTGGCTACACCTTC.

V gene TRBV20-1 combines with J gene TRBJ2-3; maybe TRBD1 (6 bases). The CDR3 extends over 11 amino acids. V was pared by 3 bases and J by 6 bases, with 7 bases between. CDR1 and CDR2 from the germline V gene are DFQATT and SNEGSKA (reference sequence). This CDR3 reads CSASRGDTQYF. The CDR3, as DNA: TGCAGTGCTAGTAGGGGGGATACGCAGTATTTT.

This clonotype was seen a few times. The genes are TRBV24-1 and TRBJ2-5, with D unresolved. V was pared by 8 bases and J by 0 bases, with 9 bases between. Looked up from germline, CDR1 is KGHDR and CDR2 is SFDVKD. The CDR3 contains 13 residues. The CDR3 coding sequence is TGTGCCACCACCGGCTGGGACCAAGAGACCCAGTACTTC. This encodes CATTGWDQETQYF.

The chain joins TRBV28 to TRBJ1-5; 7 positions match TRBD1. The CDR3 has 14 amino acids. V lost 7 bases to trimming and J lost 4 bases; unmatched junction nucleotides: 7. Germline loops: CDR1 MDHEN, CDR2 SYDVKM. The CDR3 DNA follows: TGTGCCAGCACCTCCCCAGGGGGGAATCAGCCCCAGCATTTT. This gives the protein CASTSPGGNQPQHF. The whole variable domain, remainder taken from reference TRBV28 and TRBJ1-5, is DVKVTQSSRYLVKRTGEKVFLECVQDMDHENMFWYRQDPGLGLRLIYFSYDVKMKEKGDIPEGYSVSREKKERFSLILESASTNQTSMYLCASTSPGGNQPQHFGDGTRLSIL.